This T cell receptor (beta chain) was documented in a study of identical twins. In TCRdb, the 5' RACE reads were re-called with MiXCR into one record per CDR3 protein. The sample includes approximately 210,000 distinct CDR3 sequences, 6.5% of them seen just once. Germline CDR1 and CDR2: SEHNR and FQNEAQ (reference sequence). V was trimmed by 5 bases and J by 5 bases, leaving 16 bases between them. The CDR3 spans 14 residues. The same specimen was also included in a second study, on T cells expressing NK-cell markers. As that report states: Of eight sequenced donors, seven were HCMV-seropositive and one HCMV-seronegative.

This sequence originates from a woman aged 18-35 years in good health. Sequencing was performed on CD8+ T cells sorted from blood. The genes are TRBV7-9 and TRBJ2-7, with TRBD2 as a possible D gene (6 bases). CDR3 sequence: CASSTRFWGDEQYF. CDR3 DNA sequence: TGTGCCAGCAGCACACGTTTTTGGGGGGACGAGCAGTACTTC.